This T cell receptor beta chain appears in the sequencing data of a study of glioma-infiltrating T cells after dendritic cell vaccination. The assay was immunoSEQ multiplex PCR, and TCRdb's table has in-frame clones only and misses some. The data hold about 73,000 clones, with roughly 82% observed a single time. Germline V gene data show CDR1 as MNHEY and CDR2 as SMNVEV (reference sequence). The length of the CDR3 is 16 residues. V gave up 1 base and J gave up 5 bases; unmatched junction bases: 8. This chain joins TRBV27 and TRBJ2-5, with TRBD2 matching over 9 bases. The source is a human donor with glioblastoma. The sequencing here drew on blood, taken before dendritic cell vaccination. DNA of the CDR3: TGTGCCAGCAGTTTATTGGGGCAGAGCGGGGGGGAGACCCAGTACTTC. This translates into CASSLLGQSGGETQYF.